This T cell receptor beta chain was obtained from a study of T cells in Graves' hyperthyroidism and ophthalmopathy. This clonotype was seen ten or more times. The antigen is unknown. Over 18 months, lack of ophthalmopathy progression marked Graves' hyperthyroidism as stable. Patients were aged 18 to 65, had disease duration under 2 months, and had newly diagnosed hyperthyroidism. Study conclusions and caveats: Peripheral blood also featured most of the thyroid clonotypes expanded above 0.001.

RNA transcripts provided the source from which TCR beta CDR3 regions were amplified. TCR CDR3 underwent first-round RT-PCR with the HTBI primer set. MiXCR, applied by TCRdb to the multiplex PCR reads, yields one record per CDR3 protein. The table shows about 560,000 distinct CDR3 sequences, with roughly a sixth occurring only once. Germline CDR1 and CDR2: DFQATT and SNEGSKA (reference sequence). There are 15 residues in the CDR3. V lost 3 bases and J lost 1, with 15 bases in between. The gene calls are TRBV20-1 and TRBJ1-1; D uncertain. This sequence was found in a woman under 30 with Graves' hyperthyroidism. The material sequenced was blood. CDR3 bases: TGCAGTGCTAGCGTAGTGCGTAAGGGGAACACTGAAGCTTTCTTT. This codes for CSASVVRKGNTEAFF.